This is a list of T cell receptor beta chains from one sample in a study of early T cells in non-severe SARS-CoV-2 infection. TCRdb re-called the 5' RACE reads with MiXCR, one entry per CDR3 protein. The repertoire holds approximately 64,000 distinct CDR3 sequences, about 4.9% seen once, with just under 5% in the top ten. The specimen sequenced was whole blood. These receptors all stem from an adult who was a healthcare worker with PCR-confirmed SARS-CoV-2 infection or an uninfected control (not recorded which). Each CDR3 is given with its conserved first and last residue. A D gene is named only where the DNA matches it firmly. The size field is filled for only some rows; it gives once, few, many or a size class.

size	D	V	J	CDR3	DNA
many	-	TRBV29-1	TRBJ1-2	CSVGEIFGYTF	TGCAGCGTTGGGGAAATTTTTGGCTACACCTTC
many	-	TRBV29-1	TRBJ1-1	CSADGAFF	TGCAGCGCGGACGGGGCTTTCTTT
-	-	TRBV4-1	TRBJ2-1	CASSQENEQFF	TGCGCCAGCAGCCAAGAAAATGAGCAGTTCTTC
-	TRBD2	TRBV20-1	TRBJ2-1	CSARDRFVAGRGYNEQFF	TGCAGTGCTAGAGATCGTTTTGTAGCGGGCCGGGGGTACAATGAGCAGTTCTTC
many	-	TRBV5-4	TRBJ2-2	CASSLYGGFREIGELFF	TGTGCCAGCAGCTTGTACGGAGGATTCCGGGAGATCGGGGAGCTGTTTTTT
-	-	TRBV20-1	TRBJ1-4	CSAIEGSGEKLFF	TGCAGTGCTATCGAAGGGTCAGGAGAAAAACTGTTTTTT
many	TRBD1	TRBV29-1	TRBJ2-2	CSVGYRGTGELFF	TGCAGCGTTGGTTACAGGGGCACCGGGGAGCTGTTTTTT
many	-	TRBV4-3	TRBJ2-6	CASSQGLVPIPFDSGANVLTF	TGCGCCAGCAGCCAAGGACTAGTCCCAATCCCCTTCGACTCTGGGGCCAACGTCCTGACTTTC
-	TRBD1	TRBV5-1	TRBJ2-7	CASSWTGTSYEQYF	TGCGCCAGCAGCTGGACAGGAACCTCCTACGAGCAGTACTTC
-	-	TRBV25-1	TRBJ2-3	CASSGWGASTDTQYF	TGTGCCAGCAGTGGGTGGGGGGCCAGCACAGATACGCAGTATTTT
many	-	TRBV12-2	TRBJ1-5	CASRSRTYLNQPQHF	TGTGCAAGTCGCTCAAGGACATATCTCAATCAGCCCCAGCATTTT
many	-	TRBV10-1	TRBJ2-3	CASSRDSAGDTQYF	TGCGCCAGCTCCCGGGACTCGGCGGGAGATACGCAGTATTTT
many	-	TRBV5-4	TRBJ2-3	CASSPLPGGLPSTDTQYF	TGTGCCAGCAGTCCACTACCCGGGGGCCTTCCTAGCACAGATACGCAGTATTTT
-	TRBD1	TRBV2	TRBJ2-7	CASSKLRDRNYEQYF	TGTGCCAGCAGCAAGCTCCGGGACAGGAACTACGAGCAGTACTTC
few	-	TRBV7-9	TRBJ2-1	CASRGDDYNEQFF	TGTGCCAGCAGAGGGGACGACTACAATGAGCAGTTCTTC
many	-	TRBV7-9	TRBJ1-5	CASSDTGTYISPNQPQHF	TGTGCCAGCAGCGATACAGGGACTTATATTTCCCCAAATCAGCCCCAGCATTTT
-	-	TRBV7-2	TRBJ2-7	CASSLASRGYSYEQYF	TGTGCCAGCAGCTTAGCGAGCCGGGGATACTCCTACGAGCAGTACTTC
-	-	TRBV19	TRBJ2-6	CASSIAAGANVLTF	TGTGCCAGTAGTATTGCAGCGGGGGCCAACGTCCTGACTTTC
many	TRBD2	TRBV20-1	TRBJ2-3	CSAEAGGPGTDTQYF	TGCAGTGCAGAGGCGGGGGGGCCTGGCACAGATACGCAGTATTTT
many	-	TRBV2	TRBJ2-5	CASCETGSQETQYF	TGTGCCAGCTGCGAAACCGGGAGCCAAGAGACCCAGTACTTC
many	-	TRBV20-1	TRBJ2-1	CSARATVEQFF	TGCAGTGCTAGGGCGACTGTTGAGCAGTTCTTC
many	TRBD1	TRBV12-3/TRBV12-4	TRBJ2-3	CASNPRGSDTQYF	TGTGCCAGCAACCCCAGGGGGTCAGATACGCAGTATTTT
few	-	TRBV27	TRBJ2-2	CASSLYVPLGGTNTGELFF	TGTGCCAGCAGTTTATATGTGCCCCTTGGCGGTACCAACACCGGGGAGCTGTTTTTT
many	-	TRBV24-1	TRBJ1-2	CATSDHRTAGSYTF	TGTGCCACCAGTGATCACAGGACAGCCGGGAGCTACACCTTC
many	TRBD1	TRBV12-3/TRBV12-4	TRBJ1-2	CASRVPSRGLPMATNYGYTF	TGTGCCAGCAGAGTACCGTCCAGGGGGCTTCCAATGGCAACTAACTATGGCTACACCTTC
-	TRBD2	TRBV4-3	TRBJ2-1	CASSQDTRLAGNNEQFF	TGCGCCAGCAGCCAGGACACCAGACTAGCGGGAAACAATGAGCAGTTCTTC
few	-	TRBV20-1	TRBJ1-1	CSALRGEIIEAFF	TGCAGTGCTTTGAGGGGGGAGATTATTGAAGCTTTCTTT
many	-	TRBV6-5	TRBJ1-3	CASSPAWLSSGNTIYF	TGTGCCAGCAGTCCGGCCTGGCTCAGCTCTGGAAACACCATATATTTT
many	-	TRBV6-4	TRBJ2-6	CASSAGQSFSGANVLTF	TGTGCCAGCAGTGCAGGACAGTCCTTCTCTGGGGCCAACGTCCTGACTTTC
many	TRBD2	TRBV6-6	TRBJ2-7	CASRPGLAGTYEQYF	TGTGCCAGCAGACCCGGACTAGCGGGGACCTACGAGCAGTACTTC
many	TRBD2	TRBV25-1	TRBJ2-1	CASSEASRAGVGNEQFF	TGTGCCAGCAGCGAGGCCTCCCGAGCGGGAGTTGGCAATGAGCAGTTCTTC
few	-	TRBV11-3	TRBJ2-2	CASSARFGGTGELFF	TGTGCCAGCAGCGCCCGATTCGGAGGCACCGGGGAGCTGTTTTTT
many	-	TRBV3-1	TRBJ2-3	CASSQQSTDTQYF	TGTGCCAGCAGCCAACAAAGCACAGATACGCAGTATTTT
-	-	TRBV11-3	TRBJ1-1	CASSLLTETEAFF	TGTGCCAGCAGCTTACTCACGGAGACTGAAGCTTTCTTT
-	-	TRBV10-1	TRBJ2-4	CASSEGGDAKNIQYF	TGCGCCAGCAGTGAGGGCGGTGATGCCAAAAACATTCAGTACTTC
few	-	TRBV13	TRBJ1-2	CASSQSVRGTDGYTF	TGTGCCAGCAGCCAAAGTGTCAGGGGCACCGATGGCTACACCTTC
few	-	TRBV10-3	TRBJ2-5	CAISLGRQVQETQYF	TGTGCCATCAGTCTGGGTAGACAGGTCCAAGAGACCCAGTACTTC
many	-	TRBV7-9	TRBJ2-7	CASSVTEQYF	TGTGCCAGCAGTGTAACCGAGCAGTACTTC
few	-	TRBV7-9	TRBJ2-2	CATGRGDNSNTGELFF	TGTGCCACGGGACGGGGCGATAACTCGAACACCGGGGAGCTGTTTTTT
few	-	TRBV20-1	TRBJ2-3	CSASGSSDTQYF	TGCAGTGCTAGTGGTTCATCAGATACGCAGTATTTT
many	-	TRBV7-2	TRBJ1-2	CASSLDADRIYGYTF	TGTGCCAGCAGCTTAGATGCGGACCGTATCTATGGCTACACCTTC
-	-	TRBV11-2	TRBJ2-1	CASSLGSTSGEQFF	TGTGCCAGCAGCTTAGGCTCGACTTCGGGTGAGCAGTTCTTC
many	TRBD1	TRBV6-4	TRBJ1-2	CASSETGGAGGYTF	TGTGCCAGCAGTGAAACAGGGGGCGCGGGAGGCTACACCTTC
-	-	TRBV7-2	TRBJ1-5	CASSLVPGGAHQPQHF	TGTGCCAGCAGCTTAGTCCCCGGGGGCGCGCATCAGCCCCAGCATTTT
many	TRBD2	TRBV20-1	TRBJ2-3	CSAVTSGRTDTQYF	TGCAGTGCGGTGACTAGCGGGAGAACAGATACGCAGTATTTT
few	-	TRBV11-2	TRBJ2-7	CASSSRGGYEQYF	TGTGCCAGCAGCTCGAGGGGCGGGTACGAGCAGTACTTC
-	-	TRBV4-3	TRBJ2-7	CASSQEDTRLYEQYF	TGCGCCAGCAGCCAAGAGGACACCCGCCTTTACGAGCAGTACTTC
-	-	TRBV3-1	TRBJ2-7	CASSQEGRVSSYEQYF	TGTGCCAGCAGCCAAGAAGGGCGGGTTAGCTCCTACGAGCAGTACTTC
many	-	TRBV4-2	TRBJ2-6	CASSQDFRGQRGANVLTF	TGTGCCAGCAGCCAAGATTTTCGGGGTCAACGGGGGGCCAACGTCCTGACTTTC
-	TRBD2	TRBV9	TRBJ2-1	CASSVESGRAVYGQFF	TGTGCCAGCAGCGTAGAAAGCGGGAGGGCAGTATATGGGCAGTTCTTC
medium-sized	-	TRBV12-3/TRBV12-4	TRBJ2-7	CASSPAGYEQYF	TGTGCCAGCAGTCCGGCGGGCTACGAGCAGTACTTC
many	-	TRBV7-3	TRBJ1-1	CASSSEWNTEAFF	TGTGCCAGCAGCTCCGAATGGAACACTGAAGCTTTCTTT